This T cell receptor (beta chain) was captured in a study of cytomegalovirus exposure and HLA in healthy donors. Study-wide findings and caveats: A link between a missense DCLRE1C variant and TCR beta V- and J-gene trimming emerged from a later analysis. Earlier analysis yielded a pattern in which most TCR beta V segments were productive about 90% or about 30% of the time. The majority of TCR sequences were rare, yet some public TCRs appeared in many donors.

Germline loops: CDR1 LNHDA, CDR2 SQIVND (reference sequence). J was trimmed by 0 bases and V by 1 base; bases with no gene match: 8. CDR3 length equals 18 residues. With 60 Vbeta and 13 Jbeta primers, the PCR was carried out. Assay: immunoSEQ multiplex PCR; the TCRdb copy retains only in-frame clones and omits some. The sample table sets out some 48,000 clones. Concerning this clone itself: Its specificity is unknown.

Nominally healthy donors were sampled, though unrecorded immune exposures were likely. The chain recombines TRBV19 with TRBJ2-3; 9 bases match TRBD2. The specimen sequenced was PBMCs. This TCR was sampled from a male donor in good health and CMV-seropositive. The CDR3 DNA is TGTGCCAGTAGTATAGTGCGAGCGGGGGGCATTAGCACAGATACGCAGTATTTT. As protein: CASSIVRAGGISTDTQYF.